The subject of this entry is one T cell receptor beta chain. Its matching antigen is unknown. Per germline, CDR1 SGHTA and CDR2 FQGNSA. The CDR3 consists of 17 residues. Trimming cost V 0 bases and J 6 bases; bases outside gene matches: 7. These data are taken from a study of blood T cells in healthy people across ages. General observations from the study: Among long-lived donors, naive CD4+ cells were more numerous and diversity higher than in aged donors.

Using a J-beta primer mix together with a sample-barcoded 5' primer, a second PCR was run for roughly 7 to 12 cycles. The authors tagged each cDNA molecule using a template-switch adaptor with 12 random nucleotides. TCRdb re-called the 5' RACE reads through MiXCR, storing one row per CDR3 protein. This sample has some 900,000 distinct CDR3 sequences, with about 48% found just once. Peripheral blood from each donor was collected in a volume of approximately 9.2 milliliters. The TCR originated in a man aged 25-45 years in good health. Material for sequencing was blood. The V and J genes are TRBV7-2 and TRBJ2-7; 14 bases are a match to TRBD2. The CDR3 nucleotides read TGTGCCAGCAGCTTAGCAGGGACTAGCGGGGGCGGCCGCGAGCAGTACTTC. Translation: CASSLAGTSGGGREQYF.